This TCR beta chain was observed in a study of neurological immune-mediated disorders. Study-wide findings and caveats: No expanded-clone CDR3 amino acid sequence recurred across subjects, suggesting private TCR-beta repertoires. Whereas HTLV-1-associated myelopathy showed the most TCR clonal expansion, multiple sclerosis showed the least, with levels below those of healthy controls.

As for the cDNA, it was generated by 5'RACE with 10-nucleotide random UMIs. TCRdb re-analysed the 5' RACE reads in MiXCR, keeping a single row per CDR3 protein. This sample has about 80,000 distinct CDR3 sequences, with around a tenth found just once. The germline V gene encodes CDR1 SEHNR and CDR2 FQNEAQ (reference sequence). CDR3 size: 18 residues. The V and J ends lost 4 bases and 0 bases, in that order; junction bases with no gene match: 10. In its sample, this clonotype ranks as large (0.1 to 1%). Its antigen is undetermined. 2 million PBMCs stored at -80 C were the source of the unsorted libraries.

The source of this sequence is a man over 45 in good health. The material sequenced was PBMCs. The genes are TRBV7-9 and TRBJ2-1; TRBD2 aligns across 9 bases. DNA of the CDR3: TGTGCCAGCAGCTCCACCAATTTACTAGCGGGCTCCTACAATGAGCAGTTCTTC. This translates into CASSSTNLLAGSYNEQFF.